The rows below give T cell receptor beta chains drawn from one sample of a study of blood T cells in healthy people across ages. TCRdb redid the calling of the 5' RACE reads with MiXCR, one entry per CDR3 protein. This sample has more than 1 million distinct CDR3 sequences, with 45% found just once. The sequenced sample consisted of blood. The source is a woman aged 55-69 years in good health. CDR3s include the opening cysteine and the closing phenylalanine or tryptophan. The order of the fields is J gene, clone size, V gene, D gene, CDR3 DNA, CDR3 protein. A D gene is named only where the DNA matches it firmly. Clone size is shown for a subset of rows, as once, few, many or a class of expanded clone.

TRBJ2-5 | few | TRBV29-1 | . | TGCAGCGCCCAAGGACGGCCCCAAGAGACCCAGTACTTC | CSAQGRPQETQYF
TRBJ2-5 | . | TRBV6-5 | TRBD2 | TGTGTCAGCAGTTTCAATCCGGGACTAGCCAGGAACCAGTACTTC | CVSSFNPGLARNQYF
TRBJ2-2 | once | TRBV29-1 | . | TGCAGCGTCGGGCAGGGGCCCAAGAACACCGGGGAGCTGTTTTTT | CSVGQGPKNTGELFF
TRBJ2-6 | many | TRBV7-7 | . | TGTGCCAGCACCCCAATCTCTGGGGCCAACGTCCTGACTTTC | CASTPISGANVLTF
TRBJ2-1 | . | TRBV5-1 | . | TGCGCCAGCAGCTTCGGGGTTGGGAGCTCCTACAATGAGCAGTTCTTC | CASSFGVGSSYNEQFF
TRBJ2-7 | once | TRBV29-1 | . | TGCAGCGTTGAAAGGGTGGGGTCCTACGAGCAGTACTTC | CSVERVGSYEQYF
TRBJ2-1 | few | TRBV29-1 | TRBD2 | TGCAGCGTTGAACCGGGACTAGCGGTGGACTTTAAGCAGTTCTTC | CSVEPGLAVDFKQFF
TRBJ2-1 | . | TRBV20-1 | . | TGCAGTGCTAGAGGACCCAGGTTCCATGAGCAGTTCTTC | CSARGPRFHEQFF
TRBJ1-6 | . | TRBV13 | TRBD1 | TGTGCCAGCAGCTCCACAGGGGGCGGTTATAATTCACCCCTCCACTTT | CASSSTGGGYNSPLHF
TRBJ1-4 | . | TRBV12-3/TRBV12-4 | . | TGTGCCAGCAGTTTCTCTGGGGATAATGAAAAACTGTTTTTT | CASSFSGDNEKLFF
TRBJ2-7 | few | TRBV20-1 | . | TGCAGTGCTAGAGCGGATAGCCCCAAACTCGCCTACGAGCAGTACTTC | CSARADSPKLAYEQYF
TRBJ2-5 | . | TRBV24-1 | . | TGTGCCACCAGTGATTCATCTAGACTATCCGAGACCCAGTACTTC | CATSDSSRLSETQYF
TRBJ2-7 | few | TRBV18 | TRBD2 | TGTGCCAGCTCACCACTGACTAGCGGGAGCGGCTCCTACGAGCAGTACTTC | CASSPLTSGSGSYEQYF
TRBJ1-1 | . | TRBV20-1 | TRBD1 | TGCAGTGCTTCTAGCTTATTGACAGGGACGAACACTGAAGCTTTCTTT | CSASSLLTGTNTEAFF
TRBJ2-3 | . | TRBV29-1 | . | TGCAGCGTTGAGGCTTCCGCCAGTGCAGATACGCAGTATTTT | CSVEASASADTQYF
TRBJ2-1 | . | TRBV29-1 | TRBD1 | TGCAGCGTTGAAGGACTATTGGGACAGGGGGCGCGCGATGAGCAGTTCTTC | CSVEGLLGQGARDEQFF
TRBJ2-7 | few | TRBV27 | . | TGTGCCAGCAGTTTCATTGGCTCCTACGAGCAGTACTTC | CASSFIGSYEQYF
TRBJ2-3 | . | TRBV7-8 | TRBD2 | TGTGCCAGCAGCCCCCGGGACCTCAAATCCTCTAGCGGGAGCACAGATACGCAGTATTTT | CASSPRDLKSSSGSTDTQYF
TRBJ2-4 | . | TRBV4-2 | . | TGTGCCAGCAGCCAAGAAACCCAAAACATTCAGTACTTC | CASSQETQNIQYF
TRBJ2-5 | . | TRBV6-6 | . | TGTGCCAGCAACCCGGAGGGACAAGAGACCCAGTACTTC | CASNPEGQETQYF
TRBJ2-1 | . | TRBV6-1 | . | TGTGCCAGCAGTGAACACTACAATGAGCAGTTCTTC | CASSEHYNEQFF
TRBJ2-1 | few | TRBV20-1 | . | TGCAGTGCTAGAGAGGAGGGAGCGGATCTCTACAATGAGCAGTTCTTC | CSAREEGADLYNEQFF
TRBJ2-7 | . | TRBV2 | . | TGTGCCAGCAGGCTACAGGGTCTCTACGAGCAGTACTTC | CASRLQGLYEQYF
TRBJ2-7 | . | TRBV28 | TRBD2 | TGTGCCAGCAGGGCTAGCGGGAACCACGAGCAGTACTTC | CASRASGNHEQYF
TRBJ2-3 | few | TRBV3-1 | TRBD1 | TGTGCCAGCAGCCCCCGCAGGGGGCAGGTAGATACGCAGTATTTT | CASSPRRGQVDTQYF
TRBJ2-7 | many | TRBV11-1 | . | TGTGCCAGCAGCTTAATGGAAAGCTCCTACGAGCAGTACTTC | CASSLMESSYEQYF
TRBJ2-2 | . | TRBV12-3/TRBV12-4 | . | TGTGCCAGCAGTTTAGATCGGGGGCGGGACACCGGGGAGCTGTTTTTT | CASSLDRGRDTGELFF
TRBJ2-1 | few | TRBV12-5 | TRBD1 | TGTGCTAGTGGTTCGGGACAGGGGAACTACAATGAGCAGTTCTTC | CASGSGQGNYNEQFF
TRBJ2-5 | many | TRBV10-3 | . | TGTGCCATCAGTGAGGAGGACGAGACCCAGTACTTC | CAISEEDETQYF
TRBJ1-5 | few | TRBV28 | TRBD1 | TGTGCCAGCAGGAGCAGGGGGCTAAGCAATCAGCCCCAGCATTTT | CASRSRGLSNQPQHF
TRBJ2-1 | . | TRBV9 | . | TGTGCCAGCAGCCTACATGGAACGGCCTCCTACAATGAGCAGTTCTTC | CASSLHGTASYNEQFF
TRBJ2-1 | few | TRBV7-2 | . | TGTGCCAGTAGCAGGGATCTGAGGGAGCAGTTCTTC | CASSRDLREQFF
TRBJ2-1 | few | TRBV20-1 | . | TGCAGTGCTAGTGTGCAAATTAATGAGCAGTTCTTC | CSASVQINEQFF
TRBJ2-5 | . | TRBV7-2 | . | TGCGCCAGCAGCTGGGCTAGCACCACATCCGGGACCCAGTACTTC | CASSWASTTSGTQYF
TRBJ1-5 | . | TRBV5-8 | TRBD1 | TGTGCCAGCAGCTTGGGGTCCAGGGGGAGCAATCAGCCCCAGCATTTT | CASSLGSRGSNQPQHF
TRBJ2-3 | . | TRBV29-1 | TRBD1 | TGCAGCGTGACCGACAGGGGTACGACAGATACGCAGTATTTT | CSVTDRGTTDTQYF
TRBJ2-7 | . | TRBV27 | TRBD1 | TGTGCCAGCAGTTTAACCAGGGACAGGGGGTATCGGTACGAGCAGTACTTC | CASSLTRDRGYRYEQYF
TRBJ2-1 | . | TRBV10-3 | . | TGTGCCATCAGCCTTAGCGTGAGTTCCTACAATGAGCAGTTCTTC | CAISLSVSSYNEQFF
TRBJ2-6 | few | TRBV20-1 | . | TGCAGTGCTAGTGTGTCTCCTGGGGCCAACGTCCTGACTTTC | CSASVSPGANVLTF
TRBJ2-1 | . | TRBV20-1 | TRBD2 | TGCAGTGCGAGACTAGCGGGATATCACAATGAGCAGTTCTTC | CSARLAGYHNEQFF
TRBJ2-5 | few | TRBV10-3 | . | TGTGCCATTATGAGCCACGGCCAAGAGACCCAGTACTTC | CAIMSHGQETQYF
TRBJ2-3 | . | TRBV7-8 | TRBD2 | TGTGCCAGCAGCTTAGTTGTTCTAGCGGGAGGGGTAGGGGGCACAGATACGCAGTATTTT | CASSLVVLAGGVGGTDTQYF
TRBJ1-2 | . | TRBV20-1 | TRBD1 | TGCAGTGCGGTGTGGACAGGGGCGAACTATGGCTACACCTTC | CSAVWTGANYGYTF
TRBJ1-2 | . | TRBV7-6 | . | TGTGCCAGCACCCTGAGGGAAGGCTATGGCTACACCTTC | CASTLREGYGYTF
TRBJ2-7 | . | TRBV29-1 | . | TGCAGCGTTGAAGATAGCGTCTACGAGCAGTACTTC | CSVEDSVYEQYF
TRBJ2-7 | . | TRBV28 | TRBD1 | TGTGCCAGCAGTTACGGGACAGACCTTCCCTACGAGCAGTACTTC | CASSYGTDLPYEQYF
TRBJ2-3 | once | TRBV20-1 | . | TGCAGTGCCAGCCCGGCTAGCTTGGGAGATACGCAGTATTTT | CSASPASLGDTQYF
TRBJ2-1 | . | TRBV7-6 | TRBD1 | TGTGCCAGCAGCTTAATGAACAGGGGCGGCGATGAGCAGTTCTTC | CASSLMNRGGDEQFF
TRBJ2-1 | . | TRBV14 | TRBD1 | TGTGCCAGCAGCCACCCGCGGGACAGGTCCCCTGAGCAGTTCTTC | CASSHPRDRSPEQFF
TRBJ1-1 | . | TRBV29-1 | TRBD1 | TGCAGCGTCCCGGGACAGGGGGGCCAAAGTGAAGCTTTCTTT | CSVPGQGGQSEAFF
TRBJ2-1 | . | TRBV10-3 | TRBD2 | TGTGCCATCCGTGGGGGACTAGCGGGAGGGGGGTCCTACAATGAGCAGTTCTTC | CAIRGGLAGGGSYNEQFF
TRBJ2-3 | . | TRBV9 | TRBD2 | TGTGCCAGCAGCGGACGACTAGCGGCTTTAGGCCGGGATACGCAGTATTTT | CASSGRLAALGRDTQYF
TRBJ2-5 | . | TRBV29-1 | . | TGCAGCGGTGACTCCCAAGAGACCCAGTACTTC | CSGDSQETQYF
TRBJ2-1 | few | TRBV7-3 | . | TGTGCCAGCAGCTTATCGTTAGCGGCTTACAATGAGCAGTTCTTC | CASSLSLAAYNEQFF
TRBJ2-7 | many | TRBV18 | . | TGTGCCAGCTCACCACCCTACACCGGAGTTCCCGAGCAGTACTTC | CASSPPYTGVPEQYF